This T cell receptor (beta chain) stems from a study of shared clonotypes between healthy human individuals. The investigators split CD4+ cells into a CD45RA+ naive subset and a CD45RA-negative memory subset. Overall study findings and caveats: Rarefaction showed sorted-subset sequencing was incomplete despite large depth.

Remarks on this clone: Its antigen is not known.

It was about 210 ng DNA, 31,000 or so T cell genomes, that sorted-subset replicate PCRs used. Method: immunoSEQ multiplex PCR; TCRdb's copy keeps in-frame clones and lacks some. Here the sample spans roughly 2,500,000 clones, 93% being singletons. Sample: naive CD4+ T cells from PBMCs. Subset in this sample: CD45RA+ positively selected. This TCR derives from a young man in good health. Some clones in this sample may be carry-over from other donors' samples.

The CDR3 protein is CASSFEGNYNSPLHF. The CDR3 DNA reads TGCGCCAGCAGCTTTGAGGGAAACTATAATTCACCCCTCCACTTT. The chain joins TRBV5-1 to TRBJ1-6; D remains unclear. The CDR3 contains 15 residues. CDR1 is SGHRS, CDR2 YFSETQ, per germline. The V end lost 2 bases, the J end lost 3 bases, and 9 bases lay between the germline ends. Looking up the rest from reference TRBV5-1 and TRBJ1-6 gives the full variable domain: KAGVTQTPRYLIKTRGQQVTLSCSPISGHRSVSWYQQTPGQGLQFLFEYFSETQRNKGNFPGRFSGRQFSNSRSEMNVSTLELGDSALYLCASSFEGNYNSPLHFGNGTRLTVT.